The 12 T cell receptor beta chains listed next were all sequenced from one sample in a study of response to subunit inactivated influenza vaccine. TCRdb re-derived calls from the RT-PCR reads in MiXCR, one entry per CDR3 protein. The sample has over 150,000 distinct CDR3 sequences; around 10% are singletons. Sequencing was performed on CD8+ T cells sorted from PBMCs, taken roughly 24 months after vaccination. These receptors all come from a man between 50 and 69 years old who received an inactivated influenza vaccine.

The gene calls are TRBV28 and TRBJ2-7; possible D gene TRBD1, 5 bases. The CDR3 is made up of 14 amino acids. Germline CDR1 is MDHEN and CDR2 is SYDVKM. Deletions cut 3 bases from V and 2 bases from J, with 11 bases between. The CDR3 coding sequence is TGTGCCAGCAGTTTTTTACAGGCGACCTACGAGCAGTACTTC. This translates into CASSFLQATYEQYF.

The table lists this clonotype with a few counts. The CDR3 here is CASSLPGSAEAFF. CDR3 nucleotide sequence: TGTGCCAGCAGCTTACCGGGGAGTGCTGAAGCTTTCTTT. This chain links TRBV7-6 with TRBJ1-1, with D hard to call. Trimming took off 2 bases at V and 6 bases at J, with 10 bases between the two ends. The CDR3 totals 13 residues. The germline V gene encodes CDR1 SGHVS and CDR2 FNYEAQ.

The rearrangement links TRBV20-1 to TRBJ2-1; 7 bases are shared with TRBD2. Per the germline V gene, CDR1 is DFQATT and CDR2 is SNEGSKA (reference sequence). CDR3 length: 14 amino acids. The J segment lost 9 bases and the V segment lost 6 bases, leaving 14 bases of the junction unmatched. DNA for the CDR3: TGCAGTGCCCCGGCCCCCGAGCGGGACTTTGAGCAGTTCTTC. Translated, it gives CSAPAPERDFEQFF.

This clonotype appeared a few times. The genes are TRBV29-1 and TRBJ1-2; D is ambiguous. Germline V lookup: CDR1 SQVTM, CDR2 ANQGSEA. The CDR3 is made up of 13 amino acids. The germline V and J ends were trimmed by 0 bases and 2 bases, with 7 bases remaining between them. CDR3 amino acids: CSVEDTRNYGYTF. The CDR3 coding sequence is TGCAGCGTTGAAGACACAAGAAACTATGGCTACACCTTC.

The sample holds a few counts of this clonotype. The chain couples TRBV12-5 to TRBJ1-5; possible D gene TRBD1, 5 bases. Germline values: CDR1 LGHNT, CDR2 FRNRAP. The CDR3 consists of 17 residues. Trimming took 1 base from V and 3 from J, leaving 16 bases between them. CDR3 in amino acids: CASGLEPPGPINQPQHF. CDR3 nucleotides: TGTGCTAGTGGTTTGGAACCCCCGGGACCGATCAATCAGCCCCAGCATTTT. Full variable domain (rest looked up from reference TRBV12-5 and TRBJ1-5): DARVTQTPRHKVTEMGQEVTMRCQPILGHNTVFWYRQTMMQGLELLAYFRNRAPLDDSGMPKDRFSAEMPDATLATLKIQPSEPRDSAVYFCASGLEPPGPINQPQHFGDGTRLSIL.

There are a few counts of this clonotype. The chain uses TRBV11-3 and TRBJ2-2; the D is unclear. V shed 5 bases and J shed 2 bases, with 15 bases lying between them. The CDR3 loop spans 16 amino acids. The germline V gene encodes CDR1 SGHNT and CDR2 YENEEA. In DNA form, the CDR3 reads TGTGCCAGCAGCCTTCAAGGCAGCCTCAACACCGGGGAGCTGTTTTTT. Its protein product is CASSLQGSLNTGELFF.

This chain uses TRBV14 with TRBJ2-7; 8 bases are shared with TRBD1. V was pared by 4 bases and J by 9 bases, with 11 bases of the junction left unmatched. Germline V lookup: CDR1 SGHDN, CDR2 FVKESK. The CDR3 is made up of 14 amino acids. In DNA form, the CDR3 reads TGTGCCAGCAGCCCCACCCGGACAGGGAAGACGCAGTACTTC. Translating gives CASSPTRTGKTQYF.

The V call is TRBV30, the J call TRBJ2-1; D unresolved. Germline V lookup: CDR1 GTSNPN, CDR2 SVGIG (reference sequence). V shed 0 bases and J shed 3 bases, with 6 bases lying between them. The CDR3 loop spans 13 amino acids. The CDR3 region has the DNA TGTGCCTGGAGTGTGTTCAGCTACAATGAGCAGTTCTTC. It encodes CAWSVFSYNEQFF.

The chain carries TRBV11-2 and TRBJ1-2, with 9 bases that match TRBD1. V lost 5 bases, J lost 8 bases, and 18 bases stayed unmatched. The CDR3 sequence is 17 residues long. CDR1 is SGHAT and CDR2 is FQNNGV in the germline V gene. The CDR3 coding sequence is TGTGCCAGCAGCCCGACCTCTGGGGGGACAGGGTATTGGGGCTACACCTTC. It yields the protein CASSPTSGGTGYWGYTF.

The chain couples TRBV28 to TRBJ2-7, with 7 bases identical to TRBD2. This CDR3 has 16 residues. CDR1 MDHEN and CDR2 SYDVKM come from the germline V gene. V shed 4 bases and J 0 bases; nucleotides not matched to a gene: 9. The CDR3 region is CASSSPLADFSYEQYF. The CDR3 DNA reads TGTGCCAGCAGTTCCCCTCTAGCGGATTTCTCCTACGAGCAGTACTTC.

There are many counts of this clonotype. This chain links TRBV4-3 with TRBJ2-3; TRBD1 aligns across 9 bases. Germline V gives CDR1 LGHNA, CDR2 YSLEER. The trim removed 0 bases at V and 5 bases at J, leaving 3 bases unmatched. The CDR3 is made up of 15 amino acids. The CDR3 bases are TGCGCCAGCAGCCAAGAAGGGACAGGGAAAGATACGCAGTATTTT. It yields the protein CASSQEGTGKDTQYF.

The table lists this clonotype with many counts. V gene TRBV12-3 or TRBV12-4 combines with J gene TRBJ2-5; no clear D. This CDR3 has 12 amino acids. V was clipped by 4 bases and J by 5 bases, with 8 bases between them. The CDR3 is CASSSSLETQYF. For the CDR3, the DNA is TGTGCCAGCAGTTCCTCATTGGAGACCCAGTACTTC.